The rows below give T cell receptor beta chains drawn from one sample of a study of blood T cell repertoires in COVID-19. This table comes from immunoSEQ multiplex PCR, and its TCRdb copy is limited to in-frame clones, with some not included. The data hold 210,000 or so clones, with 70% to 90% observed a single time. Specimen: PBMCs or T cells enriched from blood (not recorded which). The receptors were gathered from a woman aged 40 to 55 with acute COVID-19. Both conserved end residues are part of each CDR3. A D gene is named only where the DNA matches it firmly. A row's size may be missing; if present it is once, few, many or a size class.

V gene	clone size	J gene	D gene	CDR3 DNA	CDR3 protein
TRBV29-1	.	TRBJ1-1	TRBD1	TGCAGCGCCCGGGACAGGGTGGACACTGAAGCTTTCTTT	CSARDRVDTEAFF
TRBV5-4	.	TRBJ2-5	TRBD2	TGTGCCAGCAGCTTGGCTAGCGGCCAAGAGACCCAGTACTTC	CASSLASGQETQYF
TRBV30	.	TRBJ1-2	.	TGTGCCTGGAGTGTACAATTTCAAAATGGCTACACCTTC	CAWSVQFQNGYTF
TRBV7-6	once	TRBJ2-1	.	TGTGCCAGCAGCTTAATTGGGGGCACTGAGCAGTTCTTC	CASSLIGGTEQFF
TRBV12-3/TRBV12-4	.	TRBJ1-5	.	TGTGCCAGCAGTTTTACGGGCAATCAGCCCCAGCATTTT	CASSFTGNQPQHF
TRBV18	.	TRBJ1-2	TRBD1	TGTGCCAGCTCACCACTAGGGGGCTCATTCGTCCTAAATGGCTACACCTTC	CASSPLGGSFVLNGYTF
TRBV2	.	TRBJ1-2	TRBD1	TGTGCCAGCAGTCTACCCAGACAGGGCTATGGCTACACCTTC	CASSLPRQGYGYTF
TRBV27	.	TRBJ1-5	TRBD1	TGTGCCAGCAGTCCAGGGGGCTATAGTCAGCCCCAGCATTTT	CASSPGGYSQPQHF
TRBV7-9	once	TRBJ2-7	TRBD2	TGTGCCAGCAGCTCCTTAGCGGGGGGGTCTTACGAGCAGTACTTC	CASSSLAGGSYEQYF
TRBV13	once	TRBJ1-2	.	TGTGCCAGCAGCTTAGGCTCTGGCTTGTCGTATGGCTACACCTTC	CASSLGSGLSYGYTF
TRBV19	.	TRBJ1-2	.	TGTGCCAGTAGTATAGATTGGGGCGGCGCGTATGGCTACACCTTC	CASSIDWGGAYGYTF
TRBV12-3/TRBV12-4	.	TRBJ2-1	.	TGTGCCAGCAGTTATTCGAATGAGCAGTTCTTC	CASSYSNEQFF
TRBV5-1	.	TRBJ1-1	.	TGCGCCAGCAGCACTGGGACTACCCTAACTAACACTGAAGCTTTCTTT	CASSTGTTLTNTEAFF
TRBV9	once	TRBJ2-7	.	TGTGCCAGCAGCGGGGGCGGCTTCTCCTACGAGCAGTACTTC	CASSGGGFSYEQYF
TRBV9	.	TRBJ2-7	TRBD2	TGTGCCAGCAGCATAGGGACTAGCGGGATTAACCCTCAGTACTTC	CASSIGTSGINPQYF
TRBV19	.	TRBJ2-2	.	TGTGCCAGTAGACCATGGGGAGGGGGACCCGGGGAGCTGTTTTTT	CASRPWGGGPGELFF
TRBV6-1	.	TRBJ2-2	TRBD2	TGTGCCAGCAGTGAACAACTAGCGGGGGACACCGGGGAGCTGTTTTTT	CASSEQLAGDTGELFF
TRBV11-2	.	TRBJ1-2	.	TGTGCCAGCAGCTTAGGCGGGAACCTCTATGGCTACACCTTC	CASSLGGNLYGYTF
TRBV7-2	few	TRBJ1-1	.	TGTGCCAGCAGCTTAGCTGGCACCTTGTTGAACACTGAAGCTTTCTTT	CASSLAGTLLNTEAFF
TRBV28	.	TRBJ2-6	.	TGTGCCAGCTCGCGATTGTTCTCTGGGGCCAACGTCCTGACTTTC	CASSRLFSGANVLTF
TRBV5-4	.	TRBJ1-2	.	TGTGCCAGCAGCTCCCGGGACACTGCTAACTATGGCTACACCTTC	CASSSRDTANYGYTF
TRBV28	.	TRBJ1-5	TRBD1	TGTGCCAGCGTCCAACAGGGGGCAAGTCAGCCCCAGCATTTT	CASVQQGASQPQHF
TRBV15	.	TRBJ2-1	TRBD1	TGTGCCACCAGCACCGACAGGGGGGGGTACAATGAGCAGTTCTTC	CATSTDRGGYNEQFF
TRBV6-6	.	TRBJ1-6	TRBD1	TGTGCCAGCACCTACCGGGACAGGGATTCACCCCTCCACTTT	CASTYRDRDSPLHF
TRBV18	.	TRBJ1-3	TRBD1	TGTGCCAGCTCACGGGACAGTCAAGGCACTGGAAACACCATATATTTT	CASSRDSQGTGNTIYF
TRBV11-2	.	TRBJ1-2	TRBD1	TGTGCCAGCAGCTCGGGGACAGGGTACTATGGCTACACCTTC	CASSSGTGYYGYTF
TRBV7-9	.	TRBJ2-4	.	TGTGCCAGCAGCTTACAGGCGAATTCCATAGCCAAAAACATTCAGTACTTC	CASSLQANSIAKNIQYF
TRBV3-1/TRBV3-2	.	TRBJ2-7	.	TGTGCCAGCAGCCAAGAGCCACACCGAAGCTCCTACGAGCAGTACTTC	CASSQEPHRSSYEQYF
TRBV30	many	TRBJ2-7	TRBD1	TGTGCCTGGGGGGGACAGTTCTACGAGCAGTACTTC	CAWGGQFYEQYF
TRBV28	.	TRBJ2-7	TRBD2	TGTGCCGCGAGGCGGGGGGGACGGACCTACGAGCAGTACTTC	CAARRGGRTYEQYF
TRBV11-2	.	TRBJ2-7	TRBD2	TGTGCCAGCAGCTTAGGGACTAGCATGCTGCCCTACGAGCAGTACTTC	CASSLGTSMLPYEQYF
TRBV9	.	TRBJ2-6	TRBD1	TGTGCCAGCAGCGTAAGCGGGACAGGGCGGGCCAACGTCCTGACTTTC	CASSVSGTGRANVLTF
TRBV28	.	TRBJ1-2	.	TGTGCCAGCATGCTAGGGGTTGGCTATGGCTACACCTTC	CASMLGVGYGYTF
TRBV18	.	TRBJ2-2	TRBD1	TGTGCCAGCTCCCAGGAAGGGACAGGGAACACCGGGGAGCTGTTTTTT	CASSQEGTGNTGELFF
TRBV29-1	.	TRBJ1-2	.	TGCAGCGTTAGTTTCGAGGGTTCTGGCTACACCTTC	CSVSFEGSGYTF